This is a list of T cell receptor beta chains from one sample in a study of early T cells in non-severe SARS-CoV-2 infection. TCRdb re-called the 5' RACE reads through MiXCR, storing one row per CDR3 protein. This sample has more than 80,000 distinct CDR3 sequences, with roughly 9.6% found just once. The specimen was whole blood. These receptors were taken from an adult who was a healthcare worker with PCR-confirmed SARS-CoV-2 infection or an uninfected control (not recorded which). Each CDR3 is given with its conserved first and last residue. D genes are given only for firm matches. Clone sizes are given selectively: once, few, many, or a class where the clone is expanded.

j_call,cdr3_length,d_call,clone_size,v_call,cdr3_nt,cdr3_aa
TRBJ1-6,16,.,.,TRBV2,TGTGCCAGCGCCCCTTCCCGGACGTATTCGGATTCACCCCTCCACTTT,CASAPSRTYSDSPLHF
TRBJ1-4,15,TRBD1,.,TRBV7-9,TGTGCCAGCAGCTTAGGGGGACAGGGGAATGAAAAACTGTTTTTT,CASSLGGQGNEKLFF
TRBJ2-5,16,TRBD2,many,TRBV7-6,TGTGCCAGCAGCTTAGAGACAGCGGGGGGAGGAGAGACCCAGTACTTC,CASSLETAGGGETQYF
TRBJ2-1,15,TRBD2,few,TRBV6-1,TGTGCCAGCAGTGAGCCGGGACTAGCCTACAATGAGCAGTTCTTC,CASSEPGLAYNEQFF
TRBJ2-1,14,TRBD2,.,TRBV29-1,TGCAGCGTTGCGGGACTAAACCCATACAATGAGCAGTTCTTC,CSVAGLNPYNEQFF
TRBJ1-5,14,.,many,TRBV28,TGTGCCAGCAGTTTACAACAGGGTGGTGGGCCCCAGCATTTT,CASSLQQGGGPQHF
TRBJ1-5,13,.,.,TRBV7-2,TGTGCCAGCAGCTTATGGAGTAGCCAGCCCCAGCATTTT,CASSLWSSQPQHF
TRBJ1-2,17,TRBD1,.,TRBV7-8,TGTGCCAGCAGCTCCCCCGGGACAGGGGATGGTGGCTATGGCTACACCTTC,CASSSPGTGDGGYGYTF
TRBJ2-1,14,TRBD2,many,TRBV29-1,TGCAGCTTACCTAGCGGGAGCTCCTACAATGAGCAGTTCTTC,CSLPSGSSYNEQFF
TRBJ2-2,17,TRBD2,.,TRBV18,TGTGCCAGCTCACCACCGGCGGGGGGGCCGAACACCGGGGAGCTGTTTTTT,CASSPPAGGPNTGELFF
TRBJ2-7,16,.,.,TRBV12-3/TRBV12-4,TGTGCCAGCAGCTTAAGTACAGGGAACCCCCTCTACGAGCAGTACTTC,CASSLSTGNPLYEQYF
TRBJ1-1,14,.,few,TRBV6-5,TGTGCCAGCCTGTTTCGCGTTATGAACACTGAAGCTTTCTTT,CASLFRVMNTEAFF
TRBJ1-5,16,.,few,TRBV28,TGTGCCAGCAGCCCCTACCGGGGTCTAAGCAATCAGCCCCAGCATTTT,CASSPYRGLSNQPQHF
TRBJ2-2,18,TRBD2,few,TRBV5-4,TGTGCCAGCAGCTTGGTCAGACTAGCGGGAGTTGATGACGGGGAGCTGTTTTTT,CASSLVRLAGVDDGELFF
TRBJ1-2,16,TRBD1,many,TRBV25-1,TGTGCCAGCAGCGGACAGGGGGCTGGCATACTCTATGGCTACACCTTC,CASSGQGAGILYGYTF
TRBJ2-1,15,.,many,TRBV7-9,TGTGCCAGCAGCGGGGAGCAGTTTCCTGTCGATGAGCAGTTCTTC,CASSGEQFPVDEQFF
TRBJ2-7,12,TRBD1,few,TRBV20-1,TGCAGTGCCCTCTTCGCCCGGGACAGACAGTACTTC,CSALFARDRQYF
TRBJ2-7,14,TRBD1,.,TRBV5-1,TGCGCCAGCTGCATGACTGGACAGGCCTACGAGCAGTACTTC,CASCMTGQAYEQYF
TRBJ1-1,11,.,few,TRBV2,TGTGCCAGCGAGACGGGCCTTGAAGCTTTCTTT,CASETGLEAFF
TRBJ2-3,16,TRBD2,many,TRBV7-9,TGTGCCAGCAGGGGGGGACTAGCGGGACCCACAGATACGCAGTATTTT,CASRGGLAGPTDTQYF
TRBJ1-1,17,.,.,TRBV14,TGTGCCAGCAGCACACTCTTGGTACGGGGGTCAGACACTGAAGCTTTCTTT,CASSTLLVRGSDTEAFF
TRBJ2-7,13,.,few,TRBV28,TGTGCCAGCAGTTTACTGACTACTTACGAGCAGTACTTC,CASSLLTTYEQYF
TRBJ1-1,14,.,many,TRBV11-2,TGTGCCAGCAGCTCGTGGACAACCAACACTGAAGCTTTCTTT,CASSSWTTNTEAFF
TRBJ2-7,12,.,many,TRBV18,TGTGCCAGCTCCTGGAGCTCCTACGAGCAGTACTTC,CASSWSSYEQYF
TRBJ2-1,15,.,.,TRBV20-1,TGCAGTGCTAGAGGGGGCAGGGTGCGTTACAATGAGCAGTTCTTC,CSARGGRVRYNEQFF
TRBJ1-1,11,.,many,TRBV2,TGTGCCAGCAGTGAACAAGGGGAAGCTTTCTTT,CASSEQGEAFF
TRBJ2-7,14,.,.,TRBV28,TGTGCCAGCAGTTTTCAGGGTCTAACCTACGAGCAGTACTTC,CASSFQGLTYEQYF
TRBJ2-1,13,TRBD2,many,TRBV7-2,TGTGCCACCAGCGGGGGGACCTACAATGAGCAGTTCTTC,CATSGGTYNEQFF
TRBJ1-1,14,TRBD1,few,TRBV6-4,TGTGCCAGCAGTGACGAGACAGGGGCCGCTGAAGCTTTCTTT,CASSDETGAAEAFF
TRBJ1-1,16,.,.,TRBV2,TGTGCCGGCAGTGAATGGGGGAGGGGCCCCCAGCGTGAAGCTTTCTTT,CAGSEWGRGPQREAFF
TRBJ2-5,12,.,many,TRBV28,TGTGCCAGCAGTTTCACGAAAGAGACCCAGTACTTC,CASSFTKETQYF
TRBJ2-7,14,.,few,TRBV7-2,TGTGCCAGCAGCTTTTTGACCGGACAGTACGAGCAGTACTTC,CASSFLTGQYEQYF
TRBJ2-3,13,.,many,TRBV20-1,TGCAGTGCTAGAGGACACAGCACAGATACGCAGTATTTT,CSARGHSTDTQYF
TRBJ1-6,15,.,many,TRBV10-3,TGTGCCATCTCGAAACAGGGAGGCCTAGGCTCACCCCTCCACTTT,CAISKQGGLGSPLHF
TRBJ2-4,16,TRBD2,few,TRBV28,TGTGCCAGCAGTTTTGGACTAGCGGGAGAAGTAAACATTCAGTACTTC,CASSFGLAGEVNIQYF
TRBJ1-5,17,TRBD1,few,TRBV19,TGTGCCAGTAGCGGTTGGGACAGGGGTAGCCTCAATCAGCCCCAGCATTTT,CASSGWDRGSLNQPQHF
TRBJ2-1,15,.,many,TRBV12-3/TRBV12-4,TGTGCCAGCAGTGCCCGCCGGGCCCCTCACAATGAGCAGTTCTTC,CASSARRAPHNEQFF
TRBJ1-2,16,TRBD1,few,TRBV12-3/TRBV12-4,TGTGCCAGCAGGGGTACGACAGGGGCCCCTAACTATGGCTACACCTTC,CASRGTTGAPNYGYTF
TRBJ1-1,13,.,.,TRBV10-3,TGTGCCATCAGCCGAGACAGGAACACTGAAGCTTTCTTT,CAISRDRNTEAFF
TRBJ2-1,14,TRBD1,many,TRBV5-1,TGCGCCAGCAGCCTGACAGGGGACGTGGGTGAGCAGTTCTTC,CASSLTGDVGEQFF
TRBJ1-6,13,.,.,TRBV6-1,TGTGCCAGCAGTGAGGACAACTATGGACCCCTCCACTTT,CASSEDNYGPLHF
TRBJ2-7,14,TRBD2,many,TRBV27,TGTGCCAGCACGCGGGGGGGCTCCGGCTCCGAGCAGTACTTC,CASTRGGSGSEQYF
TRBJ2-6,15,.,many,TRBV27,TGTGCCAGCAGTCCAACGGGGTCTGGGGCCAACGTCCTGACTTTC,CASSPTGSGANVLTF
TRBJ1-2,11,.,.,TRBV20-1,TGCAGTGCTGGGCGGGTACCGGGCTACACCTTC,CSAGRVPGYTF
TRBJ1-2,16,TRBD1,few,TRBV6-1,TGTGCCAGCAGTCCCCTGGGGACAGGCGATAACTATGGCTACACCTTC,CASSPLGTGDNYGYTF
TRBJ2-7,14,TRBD1,many,TRBV5-6,TGTGCCAGCAGCTTTGGGACAGCGTTCTACGAGCAGTACTTC,CASSFGTAFYEQYF
TRBJ2-7,15,.,.,TRBV4-1,TGCGCCAGCAGCCAAGAAGCAGAACAGTACCACGAGCAGTACTTC,CASSQEAEQYHEQYF
TRBJ2-7,13,.,.,TRBV5-1,TGCGCCAGCAGCCCGCTGGGGGGATACGAGCAGTACTTC,CASSPLGGYEQYF
TRBJ1-2,15,TRBD1,many,TRBV6-5,TGTGCCACCTCTTTAGGGGGACAGAGGTTGTCTGGCTACACCTTC,CATSLGGQRLSGYTF
TRBJ2-7,14,TRBD2,.,TRBV28,TGTGCCAGCAGCCTCAGCGGGAGCAACTACGAGCAGTACTTC,CASSLSGSNYEQYF
TRBJ2-7,12,.,.,TRBV20-1,TGCAGTGCTAGTTTTTTGGGGTACGAGCAGTACTTC,CSASFLGYEQYF
TRBJ2-3,13,.,.,TRBV11-2,TGTGCCAGCAGCCAACCGCCTCCGGATACGCAGTATTTT,CASSQPPPDTQYF
TRBJ1-1,16,.,few,TRBV18,TGTGCCAGCTCACCATCGCCAGGGTCCATGAACACTGAAGCTTTCTTT,CASSPSPGSMNTEAFF
TRBJ1-6,12,.,.,TRBV20-1,TGCAGTGTCAGTCGGGGGAAGTCACCCCTCCACTTT,CSVSRGKSPLHF
TRBJ1-1,13,TRBD1,few,TRBV3-1,TGTGCCAGCAGCCACTCTTCCGGGACAGGGTCTTTCTTT,CASSHSSGTGSFF